Below, 20 T cell receptor beta chains from the same sample are listed, as sequenced in a study of T cell changes during pregnancy in multiple sclerosis. TCRdb's table, derived via immunoSEQ multiplex PCR, lists solely in-frame clones and lacks some. Of approximately 30,000 clones listed, roughly 87% are singletons. The sequenced sample was CD4+ T cells from peripheral blood mononuclear cells, obtained in the second trimester of pregnancy. The receptor set was obtained from a female donor with multiple sclerosis, enrolled in a pregnancy study.

The CDR3 reads CASSLIIAGGTYEQYF. In DNA, the CDR3 is TGTGCCAGCAGCTTGATAATAGCGGGGGGGACTTACGAGCAGTACTTC. This sequence joins TRBV5-6 and TRBJ2-7, with TRBD2 identical over 11 bases. The CDR3 spans 16 residues. Germline assignment: CDR1 SGHDT and CDR2 YYEEEE. With V trimmed by 1 base and J by 4 bases, 7 bases remained unmatched.

V usage is TRBV5-1 and J usage is TRBJ2-7; the D gene is possibly TRBD1 (5 bases). Trimming took 7 bases from V and 5 from J, leaving 13 bases between them. The CDR3 covers 12 residues. Germline V lookup: CDR1 SGHRS, CDR2 YFSETQ. CDR3: CASGIDRNEQYF. The CDR3, as DNA: TGCGCCAGCGGCATTGACAGAAACGAGCAGTACTTC.

CDR3 sequence reads: CASSQATSGGTLQFF. The CDR3 region has the DNA TGTGCCAGCAGCCAAGCGACTAGCGGGGGGACGCTACAGTTCTTC. This sequence joins TRBV5-6 and TRBJ2-1; 13 nucleotides align to TRBD2. J lost 13 bases, V lost 4 bases, and 11 bases had no gene match. Per germline, CDR1 SGHDT and CDR2 YYEEEE. The CDR3 consists of 15 residues.

CDR3 sequence: CASSPDRDQPQHF. CDR3 nucleotide sequence: TGCGCCAGCAGCCCGGACAGGGATCAGCCCCAGCATTTT. The gene calls are TRBV5-1 and TRBJ1-5, with 8 bases lining up with TRBD1. The CDR3 has 13 amino acids. V was pared by 4 bases and J by 5 bases, with 2 bases of the junction left unmatched. Germline V gives CDR1 SGHRS, CDR2 YFSETQ.

The gene calls are TRBV27 and TRBJ2-3; D perhaps matches TRBD2 (6 bases). The ends were cut back, 6 bases at V and 0 bases at J, with 13 bases in the middle. Germline V gives CDR1 MNHEY, CDR2 SMNVEV (reference sequence). The CDR3 sequence is 15 residues long. This CDR3 reads CASSSWGVSTDTQYF. The CDR3 DNA reads TGTGCCAGCAGCTCTTGGGGGGTAAGCACAGATACGCAGTATTTT.

The rearrangement joins TRBV18 to TRBJ2-7, with 7 bases that match TRBD1. The V segment lost 4 bases and the J segment 0 bases; nucleotides outside the gene matches: 9. Germline assignment: CDR1 KGHSH and CDR2 LQKENI. CDR3 length: 16 amino acids. CDR3 sequence (DNA): TGTGCCAGCTCACTTACCGGGACAGTGACCTCCTACGAGCAGTACTTC. It translates to CASSLTGTVTSYEQYF. The full variable domain, with the rest looked up from reference TRBV18 and TRBJ2-7, is NAGVMQNPRHLVRRRGQEARLRCSPMKGHSHVYWYRQLPEEGLKFMVYLQKENIIDESGMPKERFSAEFPKEGPSILRIQQVVRGDSAAYFCASSLTGTVTSYEQYFGPGTRLTVT.

This chain connects TRBV9 to TRBJ1-1; no clear D. The CDR3 covers 13 residues. Germline loops: CDR1 SGDLS, CDR2 YYNGEE. With 0 bases removed from V and 3 bases from J, the gap between germline ends came to 6 bases. This chain's CDR3 is CASSVVEDTEAFF. DNA for the CDR3: TGTGCCAGCAGCGTAGTCGAGGACACTGAAGCTTTCTTT. Variable domain in full (rest from reference TRBV9 and TRBJ1-1): DSGVTQTPKHLITATGQRVTLRCSPRSGDLSVYWYQQSLDQGLQFLIQYYNGEERAKGNILERFSAQQFPDLHSELNLSSLELGDSALYFCASSVVEDTEAFFGQGTRLTVV.

The chain links TRBV7-9 to TRBJ1-1; D may be TRBD1 (5 bases). Per germline, CDR1 SEHNR and CDR2 FQNEAQ (reference sequence). Trimming took 4 bases from V and 6 from J, leaving 18 bases between them. The CDR3 runs to 15 residues. The chain's CDR3 is CASSSWGGETAEAFF. The CDR3 coding sequence is TGTGCCAGCAGCTCCTGGGGGGGGGAAACCGCTGAAGCTTTCTTT. The whole variable domain, remainder taken from reference TRBV7-9 and TRBJ1-1, is DTGVSQNPRHKITKRGQNVTFRCDPISEHNRLYWYRQTLGQGPEFLTYFQNEAQLEKSRLLSDRFSAERPKGSFSTLEIQRTEQGDSAMYLCASSSWGGETAEAFFGQGTRLTVV.

The J gene is TRBJ2-2, the V gene TRBV14, with D possibly matching TRBD2 (6 bases). This CDR3 region has 14 residues. Germline V lookup: CDR1 SGHDN, CDR2 FVKESK. Deletions cut 4 bases from V and 7 bases from J, with 13 bases between. CDR3 sequence: CASSLIRGGGELFF. The DNA of the CDR3 is TGTGCCAGCAGCCTCATTAGGGGAGGCGGGGAGCTGTTTTTT.

This clone has more than one count but fewer than ten. The chain employs TRBV6-1 and TRBJ1-6; TRBD1 aligns across 8 bases. CDR1 is MNHNS, CDR2 SASEGT, per germline. Unmatched junction bases numbered 8, after V lost 8 bases and J lost 5 bases. The CDR3 runs to 15 residues. DNA of the CDR3: TGTGCCAGCGGAACCAACAGGGGGGATAATTCACCCCTCCACTTT. Protein product: CASGTNRGDNSPLHF.

V is TRBV2 and J is TRBJ1-1; D not resolved. The germline V and J ends were trimmed by 6 bases and 0 bases, with 8 bases remaining between them. The germline CDR1 and CDR2 sequences are SNHLY and FYNNEI. This CDR3 spans 13 amino acids. CDR3 residues: CASSAQVNTEAFF. CDR3 DNA: TGTGCCAGCAGCGCCCAGGTGAACACTGAAGCTTTCTTT. The whole variable domain, filled in from reference TRBV2 and TRBJ1-1, reads EPEVTQTPSHQVTQMGQEVILRCVPISNHLYFYWYRQILGQKVEFLVSFYNNEISEKSEIFDDQFSVERPDGSNFTLKIRSTKLEDSAMYFCASSAQVNTEAFFGQGTRLTVV.

This clone appeared a single time. The J gene is TRBJ2-3, the V gene TRBV2, with unresolved D. In germline, CDR1 is SNHLY, CDR2 FYNNEI. The V end was cut by 2 bases, the J end by 7 bases, with 7 bases between. There are 12 residues in the CDR3. This chain's CDR3 is CASSERRYTQYF. Here the CDR3 DNA reads TGTGCCAGCAGTGAACGGAGATATACGCAGTATTTT.

This clone is a singleton in its sample. The chain couples TRBV4-2 to TRBJ2-2; TRBD2 matches at 9 bases. Germline assignment: CDR1 LGHNA and CDR2 YNFKEQ. V gave up 4 bases and J gave up 7 bases; unmatched junction bases: 13. The CDR3 loop spans 17 amino acids. In DNA, the CDR3 is TGTGCCAGCAGCCCCCTTGGGCGGGGGGGACGGGTCGGGGAGCTGTTTTTT. Protein sequence: CASSPLGRGGRVGELFF.

This chain joins TRBV5-4 and TRBJ1-1; 7 bases align to TRBD1. Germline CDR1 and CDR2: SGHNT and YYREEE (reference sequence). Trimming cost V 9 bases and J 4 bases; bases outside gene matches: 9. This CDR3 has 13 residues. Here the CDR3 DNA reads TGTGCCAACCGGGACAGTAGGAGCACTGAAGCTTTCTTT. It yields the protein CANRDSRSTEAFF.

This chain joins TRBV28 and TRBJ2-3; D not resolved. The CDR3 is 13 residues long. Germline CDR1 MDHEN, CDR2 SYDVKM. V was cut by 3 bases and J by 2 bases, with 6 bases left in between. CDR3 sequence (DNA): TGTGCCAGCAGTTTCTCCCCCACAGATACGCAGTATTTT. It is translated as CASSFSPTDTQYF.

The rearrangement links TRBV6-6 to TRBJ2-3; possible D gene TRBD1, 6 bases. V lost 4 bases and J 6 bases, leaving 14 bases between the germline ends. This CDR3 spans 14 amino acids. The germline V gene encodes CDR1 MNHNY and CDR2 SVGAGI (reference sequence). CDR3 nucleotide sequence: TGTGCCAGCAGTTTCGGGACATCGGGTGATACGCAGTATTTT. This encodes CASSFGTSGDTQYF.

The rearrangement joins TRBV7-8 to TRBJ2-3; TRBD2 matches at 8 bases. CDR1 is SGHVS and CDR2 is FQNEAQ in the germline V gene. V lost 4 bases to trimming and J lost 2 bases; unmatched junction nucleotides: 5. This CDR3 has 15 amino acids. Here the CDR3 DNA reads TGTGCCAGCAGCTCAATAGCGGGGTACACAGATACGCAGTATTTT. Translating it yields CASSSIAGYTDTQYF.

This clone was seen just once. The V call is TRBV6-4, the J call TRBJ1-2; D perhaps matches TRBD1 (5 bases). Trimming left V 8 bases short and J 0 bases short, with 28 bases between. This CDR3 has 19 residues. CDR1 and CDR2 from the germline V gene are MRHNA and SNTAGT. Here the CDR3 reads CASPARWGIGIRANYGYTF. DNA for the CDR3: TGTGCCAGCCCGGCCAGGTGGGGCATTGGTATTAGGGCTAACTATGGCTACACCTTC.

The V and J genes are TRBV5-4 and TRBJ1-6, with 7 bases aligning to TRBD1. Germline V gene lookup returns CDR1 SGHNT and CDR2 YYREEE (reference sequence). The CDR3 runs to 16 residues. The ends lost 0 bases at V and 10 bases at J; junction bases unmatched: 10. The CDR3 nucleotides read TGTGCCAGCAGCTTGGCAGGGGGGACAGCTATGTCACCCCTCCACTTT. Translation gives CASSLAGGTAMSPLHF.

The CDR3 region is CASSLSSSGNTIYF. The CDR3 coding sequence is TGTGCCAGCAGCCTCTCGAGCTCTGGAAACACCATATATTTT. This rearrangement joins TRBV6-6 to TRBJ1-3, with D uncertain. From germline, CDR1 is MNHNY and CDR2 SVGAGI (reference sequence). The CDR3 is made up of 14 amino acids. V lost 6 bases to trimming and J lost 0 bases, with 9 bases between them.